The 23 T cell receptor beta chains reported below all come from one sample, sequenced in a study of identifying expanded T cells in peripheral blood. Assay: immunoSEQ multiplex PCR; the TCRdb copy retains only in-frame clones and omits some. The sample holds about 52,000 clones, approximately 82% seen once. Sample: blood. These TCRs come from a person aged 18-70 years in good health.

This chain links TRBV18 with TRBJ1-1, with unresolved D. The V and J ends lost 6 bases and 1 base respectively, with 6 bases between them. The CDR3 spans 12 residues. Per germline, CDR1 KGHSH and CDR2 LQKENI. The DNA for the CDR3 is TGTGCCAGCTCCCCAAGGAACACTGAAGCTTTCTTT. This codes for CASSPRNTEAFF.

This clone was detected a few times. The genes are TRBV6-5 and TRBJ1-2; 9 bases map to TRBD1. CDR3 size: 12 residues. V gave up 6 bases and J gave up 5 bases; unmatched junction bases: 1. In germline, CDR1 is MNHEY, CDR2 SVGAGI. In DNA, the CDR3 is TGTGCCAGCAGACAGGGGGCGTATGGCTACACCTTC. This codes for CASRQGAYGYTF.

This chain links TRBV7-2 with TRBJ2-1; either TRBD1 or TRBD2 may fit D (7 bases each). There are 16 residues in the CDR3. The ends were cut back, 3 bases at V and 2 bases at J, with 14 bases in the middle. CDR1 is SGHTA, CDR2 FQGNSA, per germline. CDR3 loop: CASSFTGAGAYNEQFF. The DNA of the CDR3 is TGTGCCAGCAGCTTTACAGGGGCGGGGGCCTACAATGAGCAGTTCTTC.

As regards this clone: Other nucleotide sequences in the sample specify the same CDR3. The J gene is TRBJ1-2, the V gene TRBV4-1, with D perhaps matching TRBD1 (5 bases). CDR1 and CDR2 from the germline V gene are MGHRA and YSYEKL. This CDR3 contains 15 residues. V lost 1 base and J lost 0, with 9 bases in between. The CDR3, as DNA: TGCGCCAGCAGCCAAGGCGCGGGGCCTAACTATGGCTACACCTTC. This codes for CASSQGAGPNYGYTF.

In its sample, this clone was seen once. The chain has TRBV9 and TRBJ2-7; D possibly corresponds to TRBD1 (6 bases). This CDR3 is 15 amino acids long. The V gene lost 0 bases and the J gene lost 4 bases, with 14 bases spanning the gap. Germline lookup yields CDR1 SGDLS and CDR2 YYNGEE. CDR3 loop: CASSVAGEGGYEQYF. In nucleotides, the CDR3 is TGTGCCAGCAGCGTAGCAGGGGAAGGCGGTTACGAGCAGTACTTC.

The chain joins TRBV10-2 to TRBJ2-1; tentative D call: TRBD2 (6 bases). Trimming cost V 8 bases and J 16 bases, with 21 bases left between them. The germline gives CDR1 WSHSY, CDR2 SAAADI. There are 12 residues in the CDR3. The CDR3 is CASAERREMVFF. In DNA form, the CDR3 reads TGCGCCAGCGCAGAAAGGAGGGAGATGGTTTTCTTC.

Within the sample, this clone is medium-sized. The chain links TRBV4-3 to TRBJ2-7; 8 bases align to TRBD1. The junction had 3 bases not matched to a gene; V was cut back by 0 bases and J by 2 bases. Germline V gives CDR1 LGHNA, CDR2 YSLEER. This CDR3 contains 15 residues. In DNA, the CDR3 is TGCGCCAGCAGCCAAGACGGACAGGGTACCTACGAGCAGTACTTC. It codes for CASSQDGQGTYEQYF.

The chain couples TRBV2 to TRBJ2-3, with 8 nucleotides matching TRBD2. V trimming: 7 bases; J trimming: 5 bases; junction bases outside the gene matches: 11. The CDR3 is 15 amino acids. Germline assignment: CDR1 SNHLY and CDR2 FYNNEI. CDR3 coding DNA: TGTGCCAGCATAAGGATCGGGGGGGCTGAAGATACGCAGTATTTT. Encoded protein: CASIRIGGAEDTQYF.

The chain has TRBV2 and TRBJ2-3, with a possible D match to TRBD2 (5 bases). The CDR3 contains 14 residues. Germline loops: CDR1 SNHLY, CDR2 FYNNEI. V was pared by 1 base and J by 3 bases, with 8 bases between. The CDR3 DNA follows: TGTGCCAGCAGTGAAGGCGGGTTAACAGATACGCAGTATTTT. Its protein is CASSEGGLTDTQYF.

The V call is TRBV5-8, the J call TRBJ2-3; D might be TRBD1 (6 bases). The CDR3 has 16 residues. With 3 bases removed from V and 0 bases from J, the gap between germline ends came to 14 bases. Germline loops: CDR1 SGHTS, CDR2 YDEGEE. CDR3 sequence (DNA): TGTGCCAGCAGCTCTGGACAGACAAAAAGCACAGATACGCAGTATTTT. Translated, it gives CASSSGQTKSTDTQYF.

The chain links TRBV19 to TRBJ1-2; TRBD1 is a possible D gene (5 bases). The germline gives CDR1 LNHDA, CDR2 SQIVND (reference sequence). Trimming took 4 bases from V and 0 from J, leaving 27 bases between them. The CDR3 has 20 residues. CDR3 sequence (DNA): TGTGCCAGTAGTAACGGAGGGGTGGCAGGAGCAACTCGCACTAACTATGGCTACACCTTC. The encoded protein is CASSNGGVAGATRTNYGYTF.

This chain links TRBV18 with TRBJ2-5; D possibly corresponds to TRBD1 (7 bases). The CDR3 has 13 amino acids. With 6 bases removed from V and 4 bases from J, the gap between germline ends came to 12 bases. Germline loops: CDR1 KGHSH, CDR2 LQKENI. CDR3 loop: CASSPGGGETQYF. CDR3 bases: TGTGCCAGCTCTCCAGGGGGAGGAGAGACCCAGTACTTC. The full variable domain, in which reference TRBV18 and TRBJ2-5 provide the parts outside the CDR3, is NAGVMQNPRHLVRRRGQEARLRCSPMKGHSHVYWYRQLPEEGLKFMVYLQKENIIDESGMPKERFSAEFPKEGPSILRIQQVVRGDSAAYFCASSPGGGETQYFGPGTRLLVL.

The chain carries TRBV30 and TRBJ2-5; 7 bases align to TRBD2. The DNA end is a closer match to TRBJ2-7, so the J assignment may be wrong. Germline CDR1 and CDR2: GTSNPN and SVGIG (reference sequence). The CDR3 loop spans 18 amino acids. The DNA for the CDR3 is TGTGCCTGGAGAGGAACGGGGGTAGGAGCGGGAAACACCTACGAGCAGTACTTC. It translates to CAWRGTGVGAGNTYEQYF.

This chain uses TRBV5-6 with TRBJ2-1; D gene ambiguous. The CDR3 is 11 amino acids. CDR1 and CDR2 from the germline V gene are SGHDT and YYEEEE. With 4 bases removed from V and 8 bases from J, the gap between germline ends came to 7 bases. The CDR3 bases are TGTGCCAGCAGCGTCCTCGATGAGCAGTTCTTC. Translation: CASSVLDEQFF. The full variable domain, its missing parts supplied by reference TRBV5-6 and TRBJ2-1, is DAGVTQSPTHLIKTRGQQVTLRCSPKSGHDTVSWYQQALGQGPQFIFQYYEEEERQRGNFPDRFSGHQFPNYSSELNVNALLLGDSALYLCASSVLDEQFFGPGTRLTVL.

This rearrangement joins TRBV6-6 to TRBJ1-2, with D maybe TRBD1 (6 bases). This CDR3 spans 13 amino acids. Germline lookup yields CDR1 MNHNY and CDR2 SVGAGI (reference sequence). Trimming removed 5 bases from V and 2 bases from J, with 9 bases in between. DNA for the CDR3: TGTGCCAGCAGTCCGGACAGCAACTATGGCTACACCTTC. This translates into CASSPDSNYGYTF.

This clone appeared a single time. This chain uses TRBV6-6 with TRBJ1-3; 9 bases are shared with TRBD1. Germline V CDR1 and CDR2: MNHNY, SVGAGI (reference sequence). The CDR3 is 15 residues long. Germline trimming cut 5 bases from V and 4 bases from J; bases unmatched to any gene: 6. The CDR3 region is CASSRLQGAGNTIYF. CDR3 bases: TGTGCCAGCAGTCGCCTACAGGGGGCAGGAAACACCATATATTTT.

This chain uses TRBV2 with TRBJ1-3, with D possibly matching TRBD1 (6 bases). Germline assignment: CDR1 SNHLY and CDR2 FYNNEI. CDR3 size: 14 residues. V lost 9 bases and J lost 2, with 14 bases in between. CDR3 sequence (DNA): TGTGCCAGGTCAAGGGGGATTCCTGGAAACACCATATATTTT. Encoded protein: CARSRGIPGNTIYF.

The chain links TRBV15 to TRBJ2-7; 8 bases match TRBD2. The J segment lost 4 bases and the V segment lost 8 bases, leaving 7 bases of the junction unmatched. The CDR3 contains 13 residues. Germline loops: CDR1 LNHNV, CDR2 YYDKDF (reference sequence). The DNA of the CDR3 is TGTGCCACCCTGTCGACTAGCGATTACGAGCAGTACTTC. Translated: CATLSTSDYEQYF.

This clone has just one count. The chain couples TRBV6-6 to TRBJ1-2; 8 nucleotides match TRBD1. Looked up from germline, CDR1 is MNHNY and CDR2 is SVGAGI (reference sequence). V shed 7 bases and J 1 base; nucleotides not matched to a gene: 5. The CDR3 covers 14 residues. DNA for the CDR3: TGTGCCAGCAACCGGGACAGGTATAACTATGGCTACACCTTC. It is translated as CASNRDRYNYGYTF.

The rearrangement links TRBV5-1 to TRBJ2-1; a weak D match, TRBD2 (5 bases). The CDR3 runs 12 residues. The V and J ends lost 7 bases and 6 bases respectively, with 11 bases between them. The germline gives CDR1 SGHRS, CDR2 YFSETQ. CDR3 amino acids: CASRAEGNEQFF. CDR3 DNA sequence: TGCGCCAGCCGGGCTGAGGGCAATGAGCAGTTCTTC.

The chain uses TRBV6-1 and TRBJ2-1, with a tentative D call TRBD1 (5 bases). CDR3 length: 14 residues. Germline V gene data show CDR1 as MNHNS and CDR2 as SASEGT. The ends were cut back, 4 bases at V and 6 bases at J, with 13 bases in the middle. This chain's CDR3 is CASSGYDRGNEQFF. For the CDR3, the DNA is TGTGCCAGCAGTGGGTATGACAGAGGCAATGAGCAGTTCTTC.

The CDR3 region is CSVLGGDTQYF. In DNA form, the CDR3 reads TGCAGCGTTCTGGGGGGAGATACGCAGTATTTT. This sequence joins TRBV29-1 and TRBJ2-3; D is possibly TRBD2 (6 bases). The CDR3 totals 11 residues. Germline lookup yields CDR1 SQVTM and CDR2 ANQGSEA. V gave up 5 bases and J gave up 5 bases, with 8 bases separating them.

This clone has more than one count but fewer than ten. The J gene is TRBJ1-6, the V gene TRBV10-2; 8 positions match TRBD1. This CDR3 spans 15 amino acids. With V trimmed by 3 bases and J by 11 bases, 9 bases remained unmatched. CDR1 WSHSY and CDR2 SAAADI come from the germline V gene. The CDR3 here is CASSDNWDRSPPLHF. As DNA, the CDR3 is TGCGCCAGCAGTGATAATTGGGACAGGTCGCCACCCCTCCACTTT.